This TCR beta chain originates from a study of early T cells in non-severe SARS-CoV-2 infection. Study observations and caveats: Clonotype matching in VDJdb favored anti-spike CD8 responses and did not capture private and CD4 specificities.

Researchers attached unique molecular identifiers to individual cDNA molecules. TCRdb redid the calling of the 5' RACE reads with MiXCR, one entry per CDR3 protein. The table shows 100,000 to 130,000 distinct CDR3 sequences, with 9.5% to 13% occurring only once. Note on this clonotype: Its antigen is currently unknown.

This receptor was taken from an adult who was a healthcare worker with PCR-confirmed SARS-CoV-2 infection or an uninfected control (not recorded which). The sample taken for sequencing was whole blood.

This CDR3 reads CASSLGEGDTQYF. CDR3 in DNA: TGTGCCAGCAGTTTGGGAGAGGGGGATACGCAGTATTTT. The chain employs TRBV12-3 or TRBV12-4 and TRBJ2-3, with D tentatively TRBD1 or TRBD2 (5 bases each). V gave up 3 bases and J gave up 6 bases, with 10 bases separating them. The length of the CDR3 is 13 residues.